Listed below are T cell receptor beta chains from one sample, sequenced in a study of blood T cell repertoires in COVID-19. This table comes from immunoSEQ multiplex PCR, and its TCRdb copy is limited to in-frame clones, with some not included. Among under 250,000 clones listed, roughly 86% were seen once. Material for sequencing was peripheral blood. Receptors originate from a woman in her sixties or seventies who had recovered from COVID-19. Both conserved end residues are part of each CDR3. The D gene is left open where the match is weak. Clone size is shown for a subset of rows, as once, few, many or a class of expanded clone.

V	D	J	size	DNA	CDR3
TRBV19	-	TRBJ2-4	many	TGTGCCAGTAGTATAGGAGGGCTAAACCCCACAAACATTCAGTACTTC	CASSIGGLNPTNIQYF
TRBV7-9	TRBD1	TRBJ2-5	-	TGTGCCAGCAGCCTAGGGGGACAGACCTACCAAGAGACCCAGTACTTC	CASSLGGQTYQETQYF
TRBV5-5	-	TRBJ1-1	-	TGTGCCAGCAGCCCCCACCGACAGGAAAACACTGAAGCTTTCTTT	CASSPHRQENTEAFF
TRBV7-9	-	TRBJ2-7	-	TGTGCCAGCAGCCCCCGATCGCGGACTCCCGGAGGCGAGCAGTACTTC	CASSPRSRTPGGEQYF
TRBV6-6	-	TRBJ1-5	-	TGTGCCAGCAGTTACTCCAACCGGGGATTGGGTCAGCCCCAGCATTTT	CASSYSNRGLGQPQHF
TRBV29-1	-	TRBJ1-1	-	TGCAGCGTAAACAACAGGAACACTGAAGCTTTCTTT	CSVNNRNTEAFF
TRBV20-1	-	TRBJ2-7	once	TGCAGTGCTTCCGGGACTTTCGGTCAGTACTTC	CSASGTFGQYF
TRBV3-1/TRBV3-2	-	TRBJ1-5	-	TGTGCCAGCAGCCAAATGAGCGATCAGCCCCAGCATTTT	CASSQMSDQPQHF
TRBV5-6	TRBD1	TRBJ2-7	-	TGTGCCAGCAGCCCGACAGGGGCCGAGCAGTACTTC	CASSPTGAEQYF
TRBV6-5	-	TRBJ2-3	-	TGTGCCAGCAGTCACCAGCCGACTACAGATACGCAGTATTTT	CASSHQPTTDTQYF
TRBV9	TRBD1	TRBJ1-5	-	TGTGCCAGCAGCTCGGGACAGGGTAGTAGAAATCAGCCCCAGCATTTT	CASSSGQGSRNQPQHF
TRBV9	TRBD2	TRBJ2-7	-	TGTGCCAGCCGCCTTTCTGGGGGGGGATCCTACGAGCAGTACTTC	CASRLSGGGSYEQYF
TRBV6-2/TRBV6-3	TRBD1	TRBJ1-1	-	TGTGCCAGCAGCCGACCTACGAGACAGGGTGGGAGCACTGAAGCTTTCTTT	CASSRPTRQGGSTEAFF
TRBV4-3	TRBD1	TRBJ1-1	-	TGCGCCAGCAGCCAAGATCACGGGACAGGGGCGAACACTGAAGCTTTCTTT	CASSQDHGTGANTEAFF
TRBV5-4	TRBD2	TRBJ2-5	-	TGTGCCAGCAGCTTGTCGGCTAGCGGGGTTGAGACCCAGTACTTC	CASSLSASGVETQYF
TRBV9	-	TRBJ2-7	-	TGTGCCAGCAGCGCAACAGGGGGGGCCCTCCTCGAGCAGTACTTC	CASSATGGALLEQYF
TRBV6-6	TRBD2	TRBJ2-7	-	TGTGCCAGCAGAATAGCGGGGGGGACCTACGAGCAGTACTTC	CASRIAGGTYEQYF
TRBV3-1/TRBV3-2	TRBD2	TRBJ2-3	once	TGTGCCAGCAGGCAGACTAGCGGGGGGCGCGCATGTTATTTT	CASRQTSGGRACYF
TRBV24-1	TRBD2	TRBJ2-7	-	TGTGCCACCAGTGACGTGGGGAGGGGCCCGGACGAGCAGTACTTC	CATSDVGRGPDEQYF
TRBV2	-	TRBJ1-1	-	TGTGCCAGCAGTGCCGGGAGGCCCGAACGGGCTGAAGCTTTCTTT	CASSAGRPERAEAFF
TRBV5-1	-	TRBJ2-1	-	TGCGCCAGCAGCTTGGACCTAGGCCAAAGCTCCTACAATGAGCAGTTCTTC	CASSLDLGQSSYNEQFF
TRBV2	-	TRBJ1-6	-	TGTGCCAGCAGTGCGGGGAAAGGCGGAATCTATAATTCACCCCTCCACTTT	CASSAGKGGIYNSPLHF
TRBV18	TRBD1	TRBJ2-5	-	TGTGCCAGCTCACCACGTCAGGGGGTGGAGACCCAGTACTTC	CASSPRQGVETQYF
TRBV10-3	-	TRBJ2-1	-	TGTGCCACCGGTGGGTCAGGGGAGGTCAATGAGCAGTTCTTC	CATGGSGEVNEQFF
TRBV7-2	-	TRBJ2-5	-	TGTGCCAGCAGCTTCTCGGTTCAAGAGACCCAGTACTTC	CASSFSVQETQYF
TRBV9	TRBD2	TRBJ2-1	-	TGTGCCAGCAGCGTTAGCGGGGGGGCCAATAATGAGCAGTTCTTC	CASSVSGGANNEQFF